The rows below give T cell receptor beta chains drawn from one sample of a study of blood T cell repertoires in COVID-19. TCRdb's copy holds only in-frame clones and misses some; the assay was immunoSEQ multiplex PCR. The sample carries about 140,000 clones, about 88% recorded once. The sample taken for sequencing was peripheral blood. These receptor sequences come from a human donor in a cohort sampled during active COVID-19. Each CDR3 is given with its conserved first and last residue. The D gene is left open where the match is weak. Clone sizes are given selectively: once, few, many, or a class where the clone is expanded.

D,size,V,length,J,DNA,CDR3
TRBD1,.,TRBV5-1,17,TRBJ2-2,TGCGCCAGCAGCTTGGTTACGACAGGGGACTGGGCCGGGGAGCTGTTTTTT,CASSLVTTGDWAGELFF
.,.,TRBV6-5,16,TRBJ1-3,TGTGCCAGCAGTTACTCGTGGAGGGGAAGTGGAAACACCATATATTTT,CASSYSWRGSGNTIYF
TRBD2,.,TRBV15,18,TRBJ2-5,TGTGCCACCAGCAGAAAACCGGGACTAGCAGGTTACCAAGAGACCCAGTACTTC,CATSRKPGLAGYQETQYF
.,.,TRBV7-3,16,TRBJ2-1,TGTGCCAGCAGCACCGCCGGGACATTTTCCTACAATGAGCAGTTCTTC,CASSTAGTFSYNEQFF
TRBD2,.,TRBV5-1,15,TRBJ2-3,TGCGCCAGCAGCATCGCGGGCGGGGGGACCGATACGCAGTATTTT,CASSIAGGGTDTQYF
.,.,TRBV12-5,15,TRBJ2-5,TGTGCTAGTGGTTTGGCCCAATCGAGCCCAGGGACCCAGTACTTC,CASGLAQSSPGTQYF
TRBD1,.,TRBV7-9,15,TRBJ1-1,TGTGCCAGCAGCCATAGGACAGGGGGGAGCACTGAAGCTTTCTTT,CASSHRTGGSTEAFF
TRBD1,.,TRBV3-1/TRBV3-2,13,TRBJ1-2,TGTGCCAGCAGAAACAGGGGGGCCTATGGCTACACCTTC,CASRNRGAYGYTF
TRBD1,.,TRBV24-1,16,TRBJ1-1,TGTGCCACCAGTGCGTCGGGACAGGGGGCGTACACTGAAGCTTTCTTT,CATSASGQGAYTEAFF
.,.,TRBV12-2,16,TRBJ2-1,TGTGCAAGTCGCTTGGTGCGGCCCCCTATTCACAATGAGCAGTTCTTC,CASRLVRPPIHNEQFF
.,.,TRBV29-1,13,TRBJ1-6,TGCAGCGTTGAGGGCCAGGGAAATTCACCCCTCCACTTT,CSVEGQGNSPLHF
TRBD2,.,TRBV7-9,18,TRBJ2-5,TGTGCCAGCAGCTCCACGCGAAGGACTAGCGGGTACCAAGAGACCCAGTACTTC,CASSSTRRTSGYQETQYF
.,.,TRBV21-1,16,TRBJ2-5,TGTGCCAGCAGCAAAGTTCGGGTGGAGGGACGAGAGACCCAGTACTTC,CASSKVRVEGRETQYF
.,.,TRBV27,15,TRBJ2-5,TGTGCCAGCAGTTTAGGTGGGGCAGGTGAAGAGACCCAGTACTTC,CASSLGGAGEETQYF
.,.,TRBV3-1/TRBV3-2,14,TRBJ2-3,TGTGCCAGCAGCCCAGGGGAGGGAACAGATACGCAGTATTTT,CASSPGEGTDTQYF
TRBD2,once,TRBV10-3,15,TRBJ2-1,TGTGCCATCAGTGGAGCGGGGGGGCCAATTAGTGAGCAGTTCTTC,CAISGAGGPISEQFF
TRBD2,.,TRBV15,18,TRBJ2-3,TGTGCCACCAGCAGAGACCCTAGCGGGAGTCCCAGCACAGATACGCAGTATTTT,CATSRDPSGSPSTDTQYF
TRBD1,.,TRBV19,14,TRBJ2-1,TGTGCCAGTAGGAGACTTCAGGGGGTGGATGAGCAGTTCTTC,CASRRLQGVDEQFF
TRBD1,once,TRBV6-5,15,TRBJ1-2,TGTGCCAGCAGTAGAGCCGGACAGGGAGCATATGGCTACACCTTC,CASSRAGQGAYGYTF
TRBD1,.,TRBV7-2,15,TRBJ2-1,TGTGCCAGCACCCCGGGGACAGGGGGGGGAGATGAGCAGTTCTTC,CASTPGTGGGDEQFF
TRBD2,.,TRBV10-3,18,TRBJ2-2,TGTGCCATCAGTGATACCGGGACTAGCAGCTTGAACACCGGGGAGCTGTTTTTT,CAISDTGTSSLNTGELFF
.,.,TRBV5-1,15,TRBJ2-5,TGCGCCAGCAGCCGTCGGTCCCGGAGTACGGAGACCCAGTACTTC,CASSRRSRSTETQYF
.,.,TRBV30,13,TRBJ1-4,TGTGCCTGGAGAACAGGGCGGTATGAAAAACTGTTTTTT,CAWRTGRYEKLFF
.,few,TRBV5-6,15,TRBJ2-2,TGTGCCAGCAGCTTGGATTTGGGGGGAACCGGGGAGCTGTTTTTT,CASSLDLGGTGELFF
TRBD1,.,TRBV18,15,TRBJ2-6,TGTGCCAGCTCACCGACAGGGTACGGGGCCAACGTCCTGACTTTC,CASSPTGYGANVLTF
.,few,TRBV21-1,13,TRBJ1-1,TGTGCCAGCAGCAAACACAGGGTATCTGAAGCTTTCTTT,CASSKHRVSEAFF
.,once,TRBV6-6,13,TRBJ1-1,TGTGCCAGCAGTTACGGCCAGGGGACTGAAGCTTTCTTT,CASSYGQGTEAFF
.,once,TRBV2,11,TRBJ2-3,TGTGCCAGCAGTTATAGAGATACGCAGTATTTT,CASSYRDTQYF
.,.,TRBV19,14,TRBJ1-1,TGTGCCAGTAGTATCGCATCAGGGAACACTGAAGCTTTCTTT,CASSIASGNTEAFF
TRBD1,.,TRBV9,15,TRBJ1-5,TGTGCCAGCAGCGAAACAGGGGAATACAATCAGCCCCAGCATTTT,CASSETGEYNQPQHF
TRBD2,.,TRBV2,19,TRBJ2-3,TGTGCCAGCAGTGGGGGGGCGGCTAGCGGGCACCGACGAGGAGATACGCAGTATTTT,CASSGGAASGHRRGDTQYF
.,.,TRBV11-2,14,TRBJ2-7,TGTGCCAGCAGCCCGGAGGCCTACTCCTACGAGCAGTACTTC,CASSPEAYSYEQYF
TRBD1,few,TRBV7-2,16,TRBJ1-5,TGTGCCAGCAGCCTCCGGACAGGGTCGGGCAATCAGCCCCAGCATTTT,CASSLRTGSGNQPQHF
.,.,TRBV28,12,TRBJ2-7,TGTGCCAGCAGTATCTACAGGTACGAGCAGTACTTC,CASSIYRYEQYF
TRBD1,.,TRBV6-5,15,TRBJ1-4,TGTGCCAGCAGCGTTACGCAGGGGGCAGTTGAAAAACTGTTTTTT,CASSVTQGAVEKLFF
TRBD2,.,TRBV11-3,15,TRBJ2-1,TGTGCCAGCAGCGGGGGACTAGCGGGCTACAATGAGCAGTTCTTC,CASSGGLAGYNEQFF
TRBD1,.,TRBV5-1,14,TRBJ2-7,TGCGCCAGCAGCTCAGGACAGGGGGCGGGAGAGCAGTACTTC,CASSSGQGAGEQYF
.,few,TRBV28,15,TRBJ1-5,TGTGCCACCTTTCCCGGGGGTCATAGCAATCAGCCCCAGCATTTT,CATFPGGHSNQPQHF
TRBD1,.,TRBV19,14,TRBJ2-5,TGTGCCAGTAGTATCGGGACAGGGCGGAAGACCCAGTACTTC,CASSIGTGRKTQYF
TRBD2,.,TRBV23-1,17,TRBJ2-5,TGCGCCAGCAGTCAATCCCTAATAGCGGGGGGCCAAGAGACCCAGTACTTC,CASSQSLIAGGQETQYF
.,once,TRBV2,17,TRBJ1-3,TGTGCCAGCAGAGACGAGCAGGCGCTCAGCTCTGGAAACACCATATATTTT,CASRDEQALSSGNTIYF
.,.,TRBV19,14,TRBJ1-1,TGTGCCAGTAGTAAGACAGGTGTGAACACTGAAGCTTTCTTT,CASSKTGVNTEAFF
.,.,TRBV18,14,TRBJ1-1,TGTGCCAGCTCACCGGGCGGGTCGAACACTGAAGCTTTCTTT,CASSPGGSNTEAFF
.,.,TRBV7-2,13,TRBJ2-1,TGTGCCAGCAGCTTGGCTGTCTCCAATGAGCAGTTCTTC,CASSLAVSNEQFF
.,.,TRBV30,15,TRBJ1-3,TGTGCCTGGAGGGCCACCGGGACAAATAGAAACACCATATATTTT,CAWRATGTNRNTIYF
.,.,TRBV7-3,13,TRBJ2-3,TGTGCCAGCAGCTTAACACGAGGAGATACGCAGTATTTT,CASSLTRGDTQYF
.,few,TRBV4-1,18,TRBJ1-2,TGCGCCAGCAGCCTTCAAGGGCCAGGGTCCCCTCCAGACTATGGCTACACCTTC,CASSLQGPGSPPDYGYTF
TRBD1,.,TRBV9,15,TRBJ2-3,TGTGCCAGCAGCGGAGGACAGGGGAACACAGATACGCAGTATTTT,CASSGGQGNTDTQYF
.,.,TRBV5-1,15,TRBJ1-1,TGCGCCAGCAGCTTGGACCCCGGGGGGGGCACTGAAGCTTTCTTT,CASSLDPGGGTEAFF
.,.,TRBV5-1,15,TRBJ2-1,TGCGCCAGCCGCGAGGGGGTCCTGATGAACAATGAGCAGTTCTTC,CASREGVLMNNEQFF
TRBD1,.,TRBV19,16,TRBJ1-1,TGTGCCAGTAGTATAGACCCGGACAGGATGAACACTGAAGCTTTCTTT,CASSIDPDRMNTEAFF
.,.,TRBV28,12,TRBJ1-1,TGTGCCACGGGGGGGGAGAACACTGAAGCTTTCTTT,CATGGENTEAFF
.,.,TRBV29-1,13,TRBJ2-3,TGCAGCGTTGCGGGTGACTTTACAGATACGCAGTATTTT,CSVAGDFTDTQYF
.,.,TRBV28,14,TRBJ1-4,TGTGCCAGCATAGCCAGAGAGGTCCCGGAAAAACTGTTTTTT,CASIAREVPEKLFF
TRBD2,.,TRBV18,16,TRBJ2-3,TGTGCCAGCTCACTGACTAGCGGGAGGCGCACAGATACGCAGTATTTT,CASSLTSGRRTDTQYF
.,.,TRBV5-5,16,TRBJ2-6,TGTGCCAGCAGCAAGGGGTTTGGGTCTGGGGCCAACGTCCTGACTTTC,CASSKGFGSGANVLTF
TRBD1,.,TRBV6-1,15,TRBJ1-4,TGTGCCAGCAGTGACCAGAGTCAGGGGGCTGGAAAACTGTTTTTT,CASSDQSQGAGKLFF
TRBD1,many,TRBV18,15,TRBJ2-2,TGTGCCAGCTCACCACAGGGGGCCTACACCGGGGAGCTGTTTTTT,CASSPQGAYTGELFF
.,once,TRBV5-4,13,TRBJ1-3,TGTGCCAGCAGCGGGACACTTGGAAACACCATATATTTT,CASSGTLGNTIYF